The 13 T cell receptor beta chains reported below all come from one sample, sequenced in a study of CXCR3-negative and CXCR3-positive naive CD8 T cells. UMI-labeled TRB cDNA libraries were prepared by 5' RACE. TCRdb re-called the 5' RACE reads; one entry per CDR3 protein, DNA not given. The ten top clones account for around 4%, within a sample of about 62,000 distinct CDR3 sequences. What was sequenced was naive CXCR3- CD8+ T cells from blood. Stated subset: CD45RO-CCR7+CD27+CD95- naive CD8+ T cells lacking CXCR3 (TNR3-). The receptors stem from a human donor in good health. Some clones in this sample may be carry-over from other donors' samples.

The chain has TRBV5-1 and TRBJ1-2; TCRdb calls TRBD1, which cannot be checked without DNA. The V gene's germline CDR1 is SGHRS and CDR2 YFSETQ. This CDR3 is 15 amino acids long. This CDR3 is CASSHKGTGEDGYTF.

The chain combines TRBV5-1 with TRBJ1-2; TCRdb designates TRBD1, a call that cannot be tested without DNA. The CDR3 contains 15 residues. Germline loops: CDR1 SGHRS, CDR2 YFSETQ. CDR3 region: CASSFQGAPNYGYTF. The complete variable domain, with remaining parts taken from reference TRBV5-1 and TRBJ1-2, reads KAGVTQTPRYLIKTRGQQVTLSCSPISGHRSVSWYQQTPGQGLQFLFEYFSETQRNKGNFPGRFSGRQFSNSRSEMNVSTLELGDSALYLCASSFQGAPNYGYTFGSGTRLTVV.

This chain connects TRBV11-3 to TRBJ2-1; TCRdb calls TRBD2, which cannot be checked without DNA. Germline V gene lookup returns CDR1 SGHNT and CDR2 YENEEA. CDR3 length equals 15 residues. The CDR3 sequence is CASSLERGGLDEQFF.

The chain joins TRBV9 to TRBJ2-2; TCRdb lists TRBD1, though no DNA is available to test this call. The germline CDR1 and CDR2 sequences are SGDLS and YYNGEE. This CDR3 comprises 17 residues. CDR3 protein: CASSVVRGGAVTGELFF.

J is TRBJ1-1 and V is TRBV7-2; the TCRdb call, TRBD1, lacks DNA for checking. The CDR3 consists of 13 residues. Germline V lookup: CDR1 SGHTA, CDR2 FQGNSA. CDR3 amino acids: CASSLGASTEAFF.

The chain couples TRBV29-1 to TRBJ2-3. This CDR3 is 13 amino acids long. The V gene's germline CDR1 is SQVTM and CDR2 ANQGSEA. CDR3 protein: CSVDLENTDTQYF.

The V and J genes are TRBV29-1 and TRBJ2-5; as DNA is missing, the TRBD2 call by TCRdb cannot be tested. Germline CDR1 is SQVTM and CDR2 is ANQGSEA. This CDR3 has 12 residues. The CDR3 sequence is CSVAGTQETQYF. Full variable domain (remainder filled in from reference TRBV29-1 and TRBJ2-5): SAVISQKPSRDICQRGTSLTIQCQVDSQVTMMFWYRQQPGQSLTLIATANQGSEATYESGFVIDKFPISRPNLTFSTLTVSNMSPEDSSIYLCSVAGTQETQYFGPGTRLLVL.

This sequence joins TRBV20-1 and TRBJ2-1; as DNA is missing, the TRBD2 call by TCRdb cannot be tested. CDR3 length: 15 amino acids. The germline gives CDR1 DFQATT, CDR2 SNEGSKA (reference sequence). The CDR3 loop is CSARDFRGGLNEQFF.

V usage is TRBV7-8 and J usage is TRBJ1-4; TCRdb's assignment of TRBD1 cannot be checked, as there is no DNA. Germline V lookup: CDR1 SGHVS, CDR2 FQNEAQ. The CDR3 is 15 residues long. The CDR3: CASSAAQGVNEKLFF.

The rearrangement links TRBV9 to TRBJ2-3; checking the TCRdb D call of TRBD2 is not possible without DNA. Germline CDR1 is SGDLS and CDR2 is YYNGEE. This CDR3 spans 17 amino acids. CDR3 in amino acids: CASSASGPMRKTDTQYF. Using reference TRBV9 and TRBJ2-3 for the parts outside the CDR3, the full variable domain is DSGVTQTPKHLITATGQRVTLRCSPRSGDLSVYWYQQSLDQGLQFLIQYYNGEERAKGNILERFSAQQFPDLHSELNLSSLELGDSALYFCASSASGPMRKTDTQYFGPGTRLTVL.

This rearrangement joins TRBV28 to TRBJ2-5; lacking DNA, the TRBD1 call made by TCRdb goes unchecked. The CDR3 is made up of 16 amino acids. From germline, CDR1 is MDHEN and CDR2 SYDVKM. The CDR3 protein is CASSLPGAGGQETQYF.

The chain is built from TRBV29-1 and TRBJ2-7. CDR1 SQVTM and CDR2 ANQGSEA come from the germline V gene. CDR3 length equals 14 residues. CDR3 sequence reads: CSVEGPLSSYEQYF.

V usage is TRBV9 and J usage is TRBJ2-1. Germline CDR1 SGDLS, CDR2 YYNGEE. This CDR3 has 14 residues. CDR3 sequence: CASTTGGPNNEQFF. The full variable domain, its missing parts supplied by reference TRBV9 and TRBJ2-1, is DSGVTQTPKHLITATGQRVTLRCSPRSGDLSVYWYQQSLDQGLQFLIQYYNGEERAKGNILERFSAQQFPDLHSELNLSSLELGDSALYFCASTTGGPNNEQFFGPGTRLTVL.